Listed below are T cell receptor beta chains from one sample, sequenced in a study of technical replicates of blood from several donors. Some clones are missing from TCRdb's copy, which holds only in-frame ones; the method was immunoSEQ multiplex PCR. Of about 69,000 clones listed, roughly 88% are singletons. Material for sequencing was PBMCs. The receptors were gathered from a human donor in good health. Some clones in this sample may be carry-over from other donors' samples. Each CDR3 is given with its conserved first and last residue.

J: TRBJ2-1; length: 16; V: TRBV4-3; CDR3: CASSQGRAGLYNEQFF
J: TRBJ1-1; length: 14; V: TRBV5-1; CDR3: CASSSRGPDTEAFF
J: TRBJ2-7; length: 14; V: TRBV19; CDR3: CASSEDRGVYEQYF
J: TRBJ1-6; length: 13; V: TRBV4-3; CDR3: CASSQGTDSPLHF
J: TRBJ1-1; length: 16; V: TRBV14; CDR3: CASSQGSSQGQAEAFF
J: TRBJ2-2; length: 11; V: TRBV20-1; CDR3: CSAISPGELFF
J: TRBJ2-1; length: 14; V: TRBV4-1; CDR3: CASAGTSSYNEQFF
J: TRBJ2-1; length: 15; V: TRBV7-9; CDR3: CASTERGGSMFGQFF
J: TRBJ2-7; length: 14; V: TRBV19; CDR3: CASAKGWGTYEQYF
J: TRBJ2-1; length: 12; V: TRBV19; CDR3: CASSHFPNEQFF
J: TRBJ1-5; length: 16; V: TRBV4-2; CDR3: CASSQDLGSGNQPQHF
J: TRBJ1-3; length: 16; V: TRBV21-1; CDR3: CASSKARPNSGNTIYF
J: TRBJ2-2; length: 14; V: TRBV6-4; CDR3: CASRRQGDTGELFF
J: TRBJ2-1; length: 15; V: TRBV9; CDR3: CASSVPGTGVGEQFF
J: TRBJ2-2; length: 13; V: TRBV29-1; CDR3: CSAGEGWTGELFF
J: TRBJ1-1; length: 13; V: TRBV12-5; CDR3: CASVEGGDTEAFF
J: TRBJ2-7; length: 13; V: TRBV7-2; CDR3: CASSFRDRAEQYF
J: TRBJ1-1; length: 12; V: TRBV29-1; CDR3: CSSRTGDTEAFF
J: TRBJ1-5; length: 15; V: TRBV6-5; CDR3: CASSGGAAGNQPQHF
J: TRBJ2-3; length: 16; V: TRBV5-1; CDR3: CASSLLQGEFSDTQYF
J: TRBJ1-4; length: 13; V: TRBV6-1; CDR3: CASSVYRAEKLFF
J: TRBJ2-7; length: 15; V: TRBV5-4; CDR3: CASSLGSGGTGEQYF
J: TRBJ1-2; length: 14; V: TRBV7-9; CDR3: CASSPTPGPGGYTF
J: TRBJ2-5; length: 17; V: TRBV27; CDR3: CASSLLFSGRMAETQYF
J: TRBJ2-1; length: 15; V: TRBV7-2; CDR3: CASSSDSSSYNEQFF
J: TRBJ1-6; length: 16; V: TRBV7-2; CDR3: CASSFLFGTVNSPLHF